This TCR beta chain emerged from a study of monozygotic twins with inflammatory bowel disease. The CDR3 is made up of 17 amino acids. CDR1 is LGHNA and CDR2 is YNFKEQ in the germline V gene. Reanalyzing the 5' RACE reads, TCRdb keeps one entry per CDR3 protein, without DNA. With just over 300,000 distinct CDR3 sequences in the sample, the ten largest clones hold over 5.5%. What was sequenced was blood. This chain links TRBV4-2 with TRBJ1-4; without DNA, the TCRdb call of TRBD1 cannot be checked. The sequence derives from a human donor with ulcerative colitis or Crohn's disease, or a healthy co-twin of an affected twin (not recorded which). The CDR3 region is CASSQMGAGTGNEKLFF.